These T cell receptor beta chains were read from a single sample in a study of early T cells in non-severe SARS-CoV-2 infection. TCRdb re-called the 5' RACE reads through MiXCR, storing one row per CDR3 protein. The sample gives some 25,000 distinct CDR3 sequences, approximately 4.5% of which show up once; 15% to 19% is in the top ten. Sequences were obtained from whole blood. These receptors were collected from an adult who was a healthcare worker with PCR-confirmed SARS-CoV-2 infection or an uninfected control (not recorded which). Each CDR3 is given with its conserved first and last residue. A D gene is named only where the DNA matches it firmly. Size values are once, few and many counts, or a class for expanded clones, and some rows have none.

d_call j_call clone_size v_call cdr3_length cdr3_aa cdr3_nt
TRBD1 TRBJ2-1 . TRBV29-1 16 CSVLPGQGLGYNEQFF TGCAGCGTCCTCCCGGGACAGGGGTTGGGGTACAATGAGCAGTTCTTC
TRBD1 TRBJ1-1 many TRBV5-1 15 CASSLAQGVNTEAFF TGCGCCAGCAGCTTGGCACAGGGGGTGAACACTGAAGCTTTCTTT
. TRBJ2-3 . TRBV6-2/TRBV6-3 15 CASSYSAGSTDTQYF TGTGCCAGCAGTTACTCGGCGGGAAGCACAGATACGCAGTATTTT
TRBD1 TRBJ1-2 many TRBV12-3/TRBV12-4 14 CASNNGQGANGYTF TGTGCCAGCAACAACGGACAGGGGGCGAATGGCTACACCTTC
. TRBJ2-1 medium-sized TRBV4-3 16 CASSQERLADYNEQFF TGCGCCAGCAGCCAAGAGCGTCTAGCTGACTACAATGAGCAGTTCTTC
TRBD2 TRBJ2-1 many TRBV7-6 13 CASSHSGNDEQFF TGTGCCAGCAGCCATAGCGGGAACGATGAGCAGTTCTTC
. TRBJ2-2 many TRBV6-2/TRBV6-3 17 CASSTRFETEVPGELFF TGTGCCAGCAGTACGCGTTTCGAGACAGAGGTTCCCGGGGAGCTGTTTTTT
TRBD1 TRBJ1-2 few TRBV4-2 16 CASSQDAASQGAGYTF TGTGCCAGCAGCCAAGACGCCGCCTCACAGGGGGCGGGCTACACCTTC
TRBD2 TRBJ2-6 few TRBV7-2 17 CASSLVAGGSGANVLTF TGTGCCAGCAGCTTAGTAGCGGGGGGCTCTGGGGCCAACGTCCTGACTTTC
. TRBJ2-1 . TRBV6-5 13 CASLLLPSGEQFF TGTGCCAGCCTTCTCCTTCCTTCAGGGGAGCAGTTCTTC